The subject of this entry is one T cell receptor (beta chain). Antigen specificity is unknown. These data are taken from a study of CD4 T cells in relation to SARS-CoV-2 and coronaviruses. Points from the study as a whole: Compared with monoreactive clones, crossreactive clones showed significantly weaker SARS-CoV-2 expansion.

The protocol was immunoSEQ multiplex PCR, while the TCRdb copy is restricted to in-frame clones and leaves out a portion. The sample comprises around 54,000 clones, about 90% of which are singletons, and about 0.4% rests with the top ten. Naive and memory CD4+ T cells were separated from cryopreserved PBMCs. The V end was cut by 2 bases, the J end by 3 bases, with 15 bases between. This CDR3 region has 15 residues. The germline V gene has CDR1 SGHDT and CDR2 YYEEEE. This chain connects TRBV5-6 to TRBJ2-7; D gene uncertain. The receptor's source is an adult with COVID-19. Specimen: naive CD4+ T cells from PBMCs. Subset described: naive CD4+ T cells isolated by negative enrichment. DNA of the CDR3: TGTGCCAGCAGCTTAATATATAGGCGGATCTACGAGCAGTACTTC. Its translation: CASSLIYRRIYEQYF.